The rows below give T cell receptor beta chains drawn from one sample of a study of blood T cell repertoires in COVID-19. Only in-frame clones appear in the TCRdb table, and some are missing; sequencing was by immunoSEQ multiplex PCR. The sample carries approximately 130,000 clones, more than 70% recorded once. The sample consisted of peripheral blood. These receptors all come from a man in his sixties with acute or convalescent COVID-19. The CDR3 runs from the conserved cysteine through the conserved F or W. A D gene is named only where the DNA matches it firmly. A row's size may be missing; if present it is once, few, many or a size class.

CDR3aa: CASSPDGDKGGYTF
CDR3nt: TGCGCCAGCAGCCCTGACGGGGACAAGGGCGGCTACACCTTC
d_gene: -
abundance: once
j_gene: TRBJ1-2
v_gene: TRBV5-1

CDR3aa: CASSLRTGSEQYF
CDR3nt: TGTGCCAGCAGCTTACGGACAGGATCCGAGCAGTACTTC
d_gene: TRBD1
abundance: -
j_gene: TRBJ2-7
v_gene: TRBV11-2

CDR3aa: CAISTGDPQETQYF
CDR3nt: TGTGCCATCTCGACAGGCGACCCCCAAGAGACCCAGTACTTC
d_gene: -
abundance: -
j_gene: TRBJ2-5
v_gene: TRBV10-3

CDR3aa: CASSRNRDSYEQYF
CDR3nt: TGTGCCAGCAGTCGCAACCGGGACAGCTACGAGCAGTACTTC
d_gene: TRBD1
abundance: once
j_gene: TRBJ2-7
v_gene: TRBV6-5

CDR3aa: CATRGDGSNEQFF
CDR3nt: TGTGCCACCAGGGGAGACGGTAGCAATGAGCAGTTCTTC
d_gene: -
abundance: -
j_gene: TRBJ2-1
v_gene: TRBV24-1

CDR3aa: CASSLRPRDREIPYEQYF
CDR3nt: TGTGCCAGCAGCTTAAGGCCCCGGGACAGGGAGATCCCCTACGAGCAGTACTTC
d_gene: TRBD1
abundance: -
j_gene: TRBJ2-7
v_gene: TRBV11-2

CDR3aa: CASSPGTTRETQYF
CDR3nt: TGTGCCAGCAGCCCGGGGACTACTCGGGAGACCCAGTACTTC
d_gene: TRBD2
abundance: -
j_gene: TRBJ2-5
v_gene: TRBV7-2

CDR3aa: CASSSDRVGYGYTF
CDR3nt: TGTGCCAGCAGCTCCGACAGGGTAGGCTATGGCTACACCTTC
d_gene: TRBD1
abundance: -
j_gene: TRBJ1-2
v_gene: TRBV7-8

CDR3aa: CASFTAPFYGYTF
CDR3nt: TGTGCCAGCTTCACAGCCCCATTCTATGGCTACACCTTC
d_gene: -
abundance: -
j_gene: TRBJ1-2
v_gene: TRBV28

CDR3aa: CASSPRRGGANEQFF
CDR3nt: TGTGCCAGCAGCCCGCGGAGGGGAGGGGCGAATGAGCAGTTCTTC
d_gene: TRBD2
abundance: -
j_gene: TRBJ2-1
v_gene: TRBV14

CDR3aa: CASRETGEYNEQFF
CDR3nt: TGCGCCAGCAGGGAGACAGGGGAGTACAATGAGCAGTTCTTC
d_gene: TRBD1
abundance: -
j_gene: TRBJ2-1
v_gene: TRBV10-2

CDR3aa: CASSQPGTGIPYEQYF
CDR3nt: TGCGCCAGCAGCCAACCAGGGACAGGGATCCCCTACGAGCAGTACTTC
d_gene: TRBD1
abundance: -
j_gene: TRBJ2-7
v_gene: TRBV4-1

CDR3aa: CAISSSTSGRPTDTQYF
CDR3nt: TGTGCCATCAGCTCCTCGACTAGCGGGAGGCCCACAGATACGCAGTATTTT
d_gene: TRBD2
abundance: -
j_gene: TRBJ2-3
v_gene: TRBV10-3

CDR3aa: CASSLRGGRQETQYF
CDR3nt: TGTGCCAGCAGTTTAAGAGGAGGGAGGCAAGAGACCCAGTACTTC
d_gene: -
abundance: -
j_gene: TRBJ2-5
v_gene: TRBV28

CDR3aa: CASSLGQGDRQPQHF
CDR3nt: TGTGCCAGCAGCTTAGGACAGGGGGATCGACAGCCCCAGCATTTT
d_gene: TRBD1
abundance: -
j_gene: TRBJ1-5
v_gene: TRBV7-9

CDR3aa: CASRGTAYYGYTF
CDR3nt: TGCGCCAGCAGGGGGACAGCTTATTATGGCTACACCTTC
d_gene: TRBD1
abundance: -
j_gene: TRBJ1-2
v_gene: TRBV10-2

CDR3aa: CASSSGGYTGELFF
CDR3nt: TGTGCCAGCAGCTCAGGGGGCTACACCGGGGAGCTGTTTTTT
d_gene: TRBD1
abundance: -
j_gene: TRBJ2-2
v_gene: TRBV13

CDR3aa: CASRYRTGGTTGELFF
CDR3nt: TGTGCCAGCAGATATAGGACAGGGGGTACTACCGGGGAGCTGTTTTTT
d_gene: TRBD1
abundance: -
j_gene: TRBJ2-2
v_gene: TRBV7-8

CDR3aa: CASSHGQGTDTQYF
CDR3nt: TGTGCCAGCAGCCACGGACAGGGGACAGATACGCAGTATTTT
d_gene: TRBD1
abundance: once
j_gene: TRBJ2-3
v_gene: TRBV3-1/TRBV3-2

CDR3aa: CASSPTGFQPQHF
CDR3nt: TGTGCCAGCAGCCCGACAGGGTTTCAGCCCCAGCATTTT
d_gene: TRBD1
abundance: -
j_gene: TRBJ1-5
v_gene: TRBV7-2

CDR3aa: CASGEDGLSEQYF
CDR3nt: TGTGCCAGCGGTGAGGATGGGTTGAGCGAGCAGTACTTC
d_gene: -
abundance: -
j_gene: TRBJ2-7
v_gene: TRBV19

CDR3aa: CASSLMGAGANVLTF
CDR3nt: TGTGCCAGCAGTTTAATGGGAGCAGGGGCCAACGTCCTGACTTTC
d_gene: -
abundance: -
j_gene: TRBJ2-6
v_gene: TRBV28

CDR3aa: CAWSLAGGLADTQYF
CDR3nt: TGTGCCTGGAGTCTGGCAGGGGGCCTCGCAGATACGCAGTATTTT
d_gene: TRBD1
abundance: -
j_gene: TRBJ2-3
v_gene: TRBV30

CDR3aa: CASSESVPGQGFNTEAFF
CDR3nt: TGTGCCAGCAGTGAATCAGTCCCGGGACAGGGCTTCAACACTGAAGCTTTCTTT
d_gene: TRBD1
abundance: -
j_gene: TRBJ1-1
v_gene: TRBV6-1

CDR3aa: CASTPTGFMNTEAFF
CDR3nt: TGTGCCAGCACTCCGACAGGGTTTATGAACACTGAAGCTTTCTTT
d_gene: TRBD1
abundance: -
j_gene: TRBJ1-1
v_gene: TRBV28

CDR3aa: CASSPGGPRPNIQYF
CDR3nt: TGTGCCAGCAGCCCAGGGGGTCCTCGCCCAAACATTCAGTACTTC
d_gene: TRBD1
abundance: -
j_gene: TRBJ2-4
v_gene: TRBV7-9

CDR3aa: CASSLGGQGRQETQYF
CDR3nt: TGTGCCAGCAGCTTGGGGGGACAGGGTCGCCAAGAGACCCAGTACTTC
d_gene: TRBD1
abundance: -
j_gene: TRBJ2-5
v_gene: TRBV5-6

CDR3aa: CATSRNSGRGNGYTF
CDR3nt: TGTGCCACCAGCAGGAACTCGGGCAGGGGGAATGGCTACACCTTC
d_gene: TRBD1
abundance: -
j_gene: TRBJ1-2
v_gene: TRBV15

CDR3aa: CASSAGRTSSYNEQFF
CDR3nt: TGTGCCAGCAGTGCGGGACGGACTAGCTCCTACAATGAGCAGTTCTTC
d_gene: TRBD2
abundance: -
j_gene: TRBJ2-1
v_gene: TRBV6-4